A selection of T cell receptor beta chains follows, all from one sample in a study of T-cell memory formation after mild COVID-19. TCRdb analysed the 5' RACE reads with MiXCR anew, one entry per CDR3 protein. Among a few hundred thousand distinct CDR3 sequences listed, 14% were seen once. Specimen: PBMCs or a T cell subset sorted from them (not recorded which). The receptors were sampled from a young man who had mild COVID-19 (a few samples of this study predate the infection). Cell type and time point are not known. The CDR3 runs from the conserved cysteine through the conserved F or W.

v_call: TRBV5-6
j_call: TRBJ1-4
cdr3_aa: CASRAGTVNEKLFF

v_call: TRBV27
j_call: TRBJ1-1
cdr3_aa: CASSLSKMGATEAFF

v_call: TRBV5-1
j_call: TRBJ2-1
cdr3_aa: CASSPGQGIDNEQFF

v_call: TRBV3-1
j_call: TRBJ2-4
cdr3_aa: CASSQAGSVAKNIQYF

v_call: TRBV7-9
j_call: TRBJ1-5
cdr3_aa: CASSFGEQPQHF

v_call: TRBV7-3
j_call: TRBJ2-3
cdr3_aa: CASSTRLAGGLDTQYF

v_call: TRBV11-2
j_call: TRBJ1-2
cdr3_aa: CASSADRGHYGYTF

v_call: TRBV6-5
j_call: TRBJ2-1
cdr3_aa: CASSYGPHQFF

v_call: TRBV19
j_call: TRBJ1-4
cdr3_aa: CASSPSRTGANEKLFF

v_call: TRBV4-3
j_call: TRBJ2-2
cdr3_aa: CASSQMSGVAGELFF

v_call: TRBV9
j_call: TRBJ2-2
cdr3_aa: CASSVASLADSTGELFF

v_call: TRBV11-1
j_call: TRBJ2-7
cdr3_aa: CASSRDRVHEQYF

v_call: TRBV18
j_call: TRBJ1-5
cdr3_aa: CASSKASNQPQHF

v_call: TRBV5-1
j_call: TRBJ2-1
cdr3_aa: CASSLRWERGRNEQFF

v_call: TRBV4-3
j_call: TRBJ2-7
cdr3_aa: CASSQDLGDYEQYF

v_call: TRBV23-1
j_call: TRBJ1-6
cdr3_aa: CASTSGLGPFYNSPLHF

v_call: TRBV18
j_call: TRBJ2-2
cdr3_aa: CASSPYRGSGHGELFF

v_call: TRBV29-1
j_call: TRBJ1-1
cdr3_aa: CSVVRNRLGTEAFF

v_call: TRBV12-3/TRBV12-4
j_call: TRBJ1-1
cdr3_aa: CASSPPWGTEAFF

v_call: TRBV4-1
j_call: TRBJ1-2
cdr3_aa: CASSQVPQGGYGYTF

v_call: TRBV5-1
j_call: TRBJ2-5
cdr3_aa: CASREGVGEETQYF

v_call: TRBV9
j_call: TRBJ2-3
cdr3_aa: CASSVGEVVLNTDTQYF

v_call: TRBV7-2
j_call: TRBJ1-2
cdr3_aa: CASSSTVGVEGYTF

v_call: TRBV7-9
j_call: TRBJ1-2
cdr3_aa: CASSGRGKLYGYTF

v_call: TRBV6-5
j_call: TRBJ2-1
cdr3_aa: CASSRTSGGSNEQFF

v_call: TRBV12-3/TRBV12-4
j_call: TRBJ1-1
cdr3_aa: CASSLSRGRFSAEAFF

v_call: TRBV4-1
j_call: TRBJ2-3
cdr3_aa: CASSQGGRGSTDTQYF

v_call: TRBV20-1
j_call: TRBJ1-3
cdr3_aa: CSARPLIGNTIYF

v_call: TRBV7-2
j_call: TRBJ2-5
cdr3_aa: CASSSRTGRGETQYF

v_call: TRBV5-1
j_call: TRBJ2-5
cdr3_aa: CASSLIETSGGETQYF

v_call: TRBV6-1
j_call: TRBJ1-2
cdr3_aa: CASSGPGQGIYGYTF

v_call: TRBV6-5
j_call: TRBJ2-3
cdr3_aa: CASSYDLRASTDTQYF

v_call: TRBV5-1
j_call: TRBJ1-4
cdr3_aa: CASSKTGGDEKLFF

v_call: TRBV7-3
j_call: TRBJ1-6
cdr3_aa: CASSLTPVGIGSPLHF

v_call: TRBV28
j_call: TRBJ1-1
cdr3_aa: CETGRSMNTEAFF

v_call: TRBV12-3/TRBV12-4
j_call: TRBJ1-2
cdr3_aa: CASSRDRLYGYTF

v_call: TRBV5-1
j_call: TRBJ2-7
cdr3_aa: CASSLTEYEQYF

v_call: TRBV5-1
j_call: TRBJ1-6
cdr3_aa: CASSVGRGSPLHF

v_call: TRBV7-9
j_call: TRBJ1-6
cdr3_aa: CASSLEDTDSPLHF

v_call: TRBV28
j_call: TRBJ2-7
cdr3_aa: CASRYSIQGDEQYF

v_call: TRBV5-6
j_call: TRBJ2-3
cdr3_aa: CASSLGVITSTDTQYF

v_call: TRBV12-3/TRBV12-4
j_call: TRBJ2-2
cdr3_aa: CASTHNGGANTGELFF

v_call: TRBV6-5
j_call: TRBJ2-4
cdr3_aa: CASRPGSLAKNIQYF

v_call: TRBV5-1
j_call: TRBJ2-1
cdr3_aa: CASSLTGDNEQFF

v_call: TRBV12-3/TRBV12-4
j_call: TRBJ1-5
cdr3_aa: CASSPGAQPQHF

v_call: TRBV29-1
j_call: TRBJ2-1
cdr3_aa: CSVGPPGAGREQFF

v_call: TRBV4-1
j_call: TRBJ1-3
cdr3_aa: CASSQDHRSPGYTIYF

v_call: TRBV7-9
j_call: TRBJ2-4
cdr3_aa: CASSLGSSKNIQYF

v_call: TRBV7-2
j_call: TRBJ2-3
cdr3_aa: CASSLQGPSGDTQYF

v_call: TRBV24-1
j_call: TRBJ2-2
cdr3_aa: CATSKTATGELFF

v_call: TRBV6-5
j_call: TRBJ2-2
cdr3_aa: CASSPGPVLNTGELFF

v_call: TRBV7-2
j_call: TRBJ1-4
cdr3_aa: CASSKGRVTNEKLFF

v_call: TRBV7-9
j_call: TRBJ2-7
cdr3_aa: CASSLCLGQGPYEQYF

v_call: TRBV5-1
j_call: TRBJ2-3
cdr3_aa: CASSLVTGGADTQYF

v_call: TRBV7-6
j_call: TRBJ1-2
cdr3_aa: CASSEGGLYGYTF

v_call: TRBV30
j_call: TRBJ2-7
cdr3_aa: CAWSQQAYEQYF

v_call: TRBV7-3
j_call: TRBJ2-2
cdr3_aa: CASSPSGGAPGELFF

v_call: TRBV6-1
j_call: TRBJ2-5
cdr3_aa: CAGRGIAGDVQETQYF

v_call: TRBV7-2
j_call: TRBJ2-5
cdr3_aa: CASSFPGREETQYF

v_call: TRBV10-3
j_call: TRBJ2-5
cdr3_aa: CAIGSWPAVGETQYF